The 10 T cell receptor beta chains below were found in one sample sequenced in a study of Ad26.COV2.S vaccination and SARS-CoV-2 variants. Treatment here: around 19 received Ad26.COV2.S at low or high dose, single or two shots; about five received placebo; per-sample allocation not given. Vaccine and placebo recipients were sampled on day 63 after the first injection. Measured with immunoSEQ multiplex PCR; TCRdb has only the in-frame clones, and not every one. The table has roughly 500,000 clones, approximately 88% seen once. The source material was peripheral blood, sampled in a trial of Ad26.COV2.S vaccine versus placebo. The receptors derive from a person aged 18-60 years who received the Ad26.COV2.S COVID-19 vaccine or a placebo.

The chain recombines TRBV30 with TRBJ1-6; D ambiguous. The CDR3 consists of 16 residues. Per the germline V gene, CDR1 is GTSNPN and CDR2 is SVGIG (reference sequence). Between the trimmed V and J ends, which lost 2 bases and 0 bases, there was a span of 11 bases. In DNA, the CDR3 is TGTGCCTGGAGTAAGGCAGACCGCTCCTATAATTCACCCCTCCACTTT. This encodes CAWSKADRSYNSPLHF.

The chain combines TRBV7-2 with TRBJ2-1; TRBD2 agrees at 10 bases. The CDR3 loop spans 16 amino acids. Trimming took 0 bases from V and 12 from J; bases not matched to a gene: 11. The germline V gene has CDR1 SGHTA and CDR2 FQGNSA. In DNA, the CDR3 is TGTGCCAGCAGCTTAGCGGGACTAGCGTTAATCGATGGGCAGTTCTTC. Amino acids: CASSLAGLALIDGQFF.

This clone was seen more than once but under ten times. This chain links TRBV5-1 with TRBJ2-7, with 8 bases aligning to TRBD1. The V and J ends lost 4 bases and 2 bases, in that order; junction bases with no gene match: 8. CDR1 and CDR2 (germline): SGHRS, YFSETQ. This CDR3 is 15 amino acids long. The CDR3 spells CASSVDRGAPYEQYF. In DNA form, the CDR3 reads TGCGCCAGCAGCGTCGACAGGGGTGCCCCCTACGAGCAGTACTTC.

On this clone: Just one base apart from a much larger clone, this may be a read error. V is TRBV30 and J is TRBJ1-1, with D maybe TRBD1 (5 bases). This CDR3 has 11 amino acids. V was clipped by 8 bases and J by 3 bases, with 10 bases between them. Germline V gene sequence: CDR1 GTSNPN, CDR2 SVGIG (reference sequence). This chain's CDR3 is CASRDYTEAFF. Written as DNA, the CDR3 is TGTGCCAGCAGGGATTACACTGAAGCTTTCTTT.

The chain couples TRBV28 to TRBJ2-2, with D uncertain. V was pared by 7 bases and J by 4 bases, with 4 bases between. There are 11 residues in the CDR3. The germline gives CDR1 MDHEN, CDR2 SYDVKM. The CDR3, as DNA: TGTGCCAGCACTCTCACCGGGGAGCTGTTTTTT. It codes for CASTLTGELFF. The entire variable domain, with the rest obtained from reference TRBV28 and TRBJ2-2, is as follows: DVKVTQSSRYLVKRTGEKVFLECVQDMDHENMFWYRQDPGLGLRLIYFSYDVKMKEKGDIPEGYSVSREKKERFSLILESASTNQTSMYLCASTLTGELFFGEGSRLTVL.

The CDR3 is CAWSVHGAGTEAFF. The CDR3 DNA sequence: TGTGCCTGGAGTGTACACGGGGCCGGCACTGAAGCTTTCTTT. This chain connects TRBV30 to TRBJ1-1; the D gene is possibly TRBD1 (5 bases). CDR3 size: 14 residues. Germline CDR1 and CDR2: GTSNPN and SVGIG (reference sequence). With 0 bases removed from V and 4 bases from J, the gap between germline ends came to 12 bases.

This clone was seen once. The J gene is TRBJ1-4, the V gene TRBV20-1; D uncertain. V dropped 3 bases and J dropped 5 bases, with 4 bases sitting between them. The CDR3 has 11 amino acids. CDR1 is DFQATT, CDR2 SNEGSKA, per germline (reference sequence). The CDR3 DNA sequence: TGCAGTGCTAGGCGGAATGAAAAACTGTTTTTT. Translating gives CSARRNEKLFF.

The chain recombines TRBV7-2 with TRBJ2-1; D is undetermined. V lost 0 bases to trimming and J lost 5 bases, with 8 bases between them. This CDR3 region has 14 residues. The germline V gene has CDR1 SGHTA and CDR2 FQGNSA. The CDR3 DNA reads TGTGCCAGCAGCTTAGCGCCAAGAAACAATGAGCAGTTCTTC. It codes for CASSLAPRNNEQFF.

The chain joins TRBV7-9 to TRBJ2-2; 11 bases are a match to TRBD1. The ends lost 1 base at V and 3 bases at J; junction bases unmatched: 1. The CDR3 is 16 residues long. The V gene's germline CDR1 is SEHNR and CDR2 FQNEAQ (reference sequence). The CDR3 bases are TGTGCCAGCAGCTTAGGGACAGGGGGCCACACCGGGGAGCTGTTTTTT. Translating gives CASSLGTGGHTGELFF.

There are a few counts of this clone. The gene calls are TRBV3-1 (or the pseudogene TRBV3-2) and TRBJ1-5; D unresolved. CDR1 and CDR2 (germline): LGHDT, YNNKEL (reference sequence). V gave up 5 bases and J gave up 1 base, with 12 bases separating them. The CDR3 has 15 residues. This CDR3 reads CASSATLVSNQPQHF. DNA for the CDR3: TGTGCCAGCAGCGCGACATTAGTGAGCAATCAGCCCCAGCATTTT.